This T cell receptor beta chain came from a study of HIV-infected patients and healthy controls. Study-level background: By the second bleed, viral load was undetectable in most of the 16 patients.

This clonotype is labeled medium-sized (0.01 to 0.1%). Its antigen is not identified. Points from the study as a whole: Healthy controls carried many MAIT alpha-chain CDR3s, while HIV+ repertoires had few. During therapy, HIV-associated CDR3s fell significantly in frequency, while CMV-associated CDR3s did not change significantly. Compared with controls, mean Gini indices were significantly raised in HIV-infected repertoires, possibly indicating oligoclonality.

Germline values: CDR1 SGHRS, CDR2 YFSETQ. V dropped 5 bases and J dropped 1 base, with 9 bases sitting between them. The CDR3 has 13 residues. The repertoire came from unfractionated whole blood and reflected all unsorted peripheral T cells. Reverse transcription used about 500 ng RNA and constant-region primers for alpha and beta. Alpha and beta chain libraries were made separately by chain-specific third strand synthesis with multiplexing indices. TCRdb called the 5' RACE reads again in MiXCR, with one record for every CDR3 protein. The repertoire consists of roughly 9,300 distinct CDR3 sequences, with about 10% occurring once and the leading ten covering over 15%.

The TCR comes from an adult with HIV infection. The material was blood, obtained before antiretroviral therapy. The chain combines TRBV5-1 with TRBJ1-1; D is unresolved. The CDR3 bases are TGCGCCAGCAGGTGGGCAGGGAACACTGAAGCTTTCTTT. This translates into CASRWAGNTEAFF.